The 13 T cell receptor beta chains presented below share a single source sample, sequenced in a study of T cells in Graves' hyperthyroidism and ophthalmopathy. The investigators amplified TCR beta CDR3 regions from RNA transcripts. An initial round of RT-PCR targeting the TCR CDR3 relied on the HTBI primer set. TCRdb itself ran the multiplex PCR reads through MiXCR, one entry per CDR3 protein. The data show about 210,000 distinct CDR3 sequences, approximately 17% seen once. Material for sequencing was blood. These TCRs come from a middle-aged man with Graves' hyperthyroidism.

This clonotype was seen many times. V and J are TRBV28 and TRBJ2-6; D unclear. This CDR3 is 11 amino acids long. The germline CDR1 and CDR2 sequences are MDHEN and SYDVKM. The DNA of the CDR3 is TGTGCTACGGCCGGGGCCAACGTCCTGACTTTC. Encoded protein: CATAGANVLTF.

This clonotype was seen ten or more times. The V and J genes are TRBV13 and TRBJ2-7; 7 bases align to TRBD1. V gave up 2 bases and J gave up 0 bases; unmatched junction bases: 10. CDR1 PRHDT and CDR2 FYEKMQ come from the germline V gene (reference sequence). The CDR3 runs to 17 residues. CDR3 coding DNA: TGTGCCAGCAGCTTATCAAGACTTCGGGACAGCTCCTACGAGCAGTACTTC. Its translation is CASSLSRLRDSSYEQYF.

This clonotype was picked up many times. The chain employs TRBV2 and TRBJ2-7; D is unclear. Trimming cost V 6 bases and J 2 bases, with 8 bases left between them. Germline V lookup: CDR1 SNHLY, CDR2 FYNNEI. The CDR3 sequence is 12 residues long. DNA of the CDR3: TGTGCCAGCAGGCAACCGCCCTACGAGCAGTACTTC. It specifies CASRQPPYEQYF.

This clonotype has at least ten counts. CDR3: CASSGTGGYEQYF. The CDR3 nucleotides are TGTGCCAGCTCCGGGACAGGGGGTTACGAGCAGTACTTC. The V and J genes are TRBV10-3 and TRBJ2-7, with 11 bases lining up with TRBD1. Germline V gives CDR1 ENHRY, CDR2 SYGVKD. J lost 4 bases, V lost 10 bases, and 6 bases had no gene match. This CDR3 has 13 residues.

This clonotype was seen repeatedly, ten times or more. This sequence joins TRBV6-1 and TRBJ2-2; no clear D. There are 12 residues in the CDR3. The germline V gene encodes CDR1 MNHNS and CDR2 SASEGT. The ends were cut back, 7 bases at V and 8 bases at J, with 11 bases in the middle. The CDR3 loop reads CASNRLDGELFF. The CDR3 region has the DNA TGTGCCAGCAATAGGCTTGATGGGGAGCTGTTTTTT.

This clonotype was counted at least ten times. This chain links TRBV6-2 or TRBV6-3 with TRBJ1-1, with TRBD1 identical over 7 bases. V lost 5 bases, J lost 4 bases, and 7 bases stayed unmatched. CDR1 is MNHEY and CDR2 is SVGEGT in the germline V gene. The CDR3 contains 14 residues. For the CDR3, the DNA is TGTGCCAGCAGTCACGGGACAGAAGGCACTGAAGCTTTCTTT. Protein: CASSHGTEGTEAFF.

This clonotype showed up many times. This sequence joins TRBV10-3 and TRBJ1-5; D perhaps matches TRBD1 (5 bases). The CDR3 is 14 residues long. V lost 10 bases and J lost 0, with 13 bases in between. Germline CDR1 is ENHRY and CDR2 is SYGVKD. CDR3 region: CATCTGDSNQPQHF. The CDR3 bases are TGTGCCACTTGCACGGGGGATAGCAATCAGCCCCAGCATTTT.

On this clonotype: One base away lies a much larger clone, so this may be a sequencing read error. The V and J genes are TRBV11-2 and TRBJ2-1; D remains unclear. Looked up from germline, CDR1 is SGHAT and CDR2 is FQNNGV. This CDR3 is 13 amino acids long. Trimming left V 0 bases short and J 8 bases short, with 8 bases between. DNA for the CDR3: TGTGCCAGCAGCTTAGACGCATACGATGAGCAGTTCTTC. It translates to CASSLDAYDEQFF.

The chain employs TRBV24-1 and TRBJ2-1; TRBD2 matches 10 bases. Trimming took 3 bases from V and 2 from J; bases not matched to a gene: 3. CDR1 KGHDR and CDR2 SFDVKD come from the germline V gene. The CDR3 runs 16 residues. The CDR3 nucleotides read TGTGCCACCAGTGATGCTAGCGGGAGCCCCTACAATGAGCAGTTCTTC. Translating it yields CATSDASGSPYNEQFF.

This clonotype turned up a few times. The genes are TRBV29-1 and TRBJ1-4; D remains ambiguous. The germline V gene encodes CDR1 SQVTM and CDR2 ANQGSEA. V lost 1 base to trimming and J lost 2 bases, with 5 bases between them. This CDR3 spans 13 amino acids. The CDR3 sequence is CSVEVRTNEKLFF. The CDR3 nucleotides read TGCAGCGTTGAAGTGCGGACTAATGAAAAACTGTTTTTT.

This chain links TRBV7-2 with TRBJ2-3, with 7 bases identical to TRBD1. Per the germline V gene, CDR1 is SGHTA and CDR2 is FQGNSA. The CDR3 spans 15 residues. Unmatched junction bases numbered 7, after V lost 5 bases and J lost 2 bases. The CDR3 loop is CASSTRQGYTDTQYF. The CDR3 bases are TGTGCCAGCAGCACTCGACAGGGCTACACAGATACGCAGTATTTT. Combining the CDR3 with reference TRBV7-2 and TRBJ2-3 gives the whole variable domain GAGVSQSPSNKVTEKGKDVELRCDPISGHTALYWYRQSLGQGLEFLIYFQGNSAPDKSGLPSDRFSAERTGGSVSTLTIQRTQQEDSAVYLCASSTRQGYTDTQYFGPGTRLTVL.

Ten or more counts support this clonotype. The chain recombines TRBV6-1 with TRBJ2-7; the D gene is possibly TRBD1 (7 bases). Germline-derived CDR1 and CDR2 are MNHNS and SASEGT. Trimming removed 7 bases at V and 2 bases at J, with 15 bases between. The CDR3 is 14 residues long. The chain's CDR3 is CASTRQGGTYEQYF. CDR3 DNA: TGTGCCAGCACCCGACAGGGAGGAACCTACGAGCAGTACTTC.

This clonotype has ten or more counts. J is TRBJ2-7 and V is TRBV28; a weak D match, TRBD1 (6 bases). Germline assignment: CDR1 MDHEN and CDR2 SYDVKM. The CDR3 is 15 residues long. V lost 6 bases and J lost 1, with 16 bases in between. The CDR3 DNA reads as TGTGCCAGCAGACTAATACAGGGTCGGTCCTACGAGCAGTACTTC. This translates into CASRLIQGRSYEQYF.